The entry below describes one T cell receptor beta chain. Antigen: not known. Treatment meaning: roughly 19 received Ad26.COV2.S at low or high dose, single or two shots; 5 received placebo; per-sample allocation not given. Sample collection was performed on day 63 after the first vaccine or placebo injection. A Boston adult aged 18-55 years was the donor. Germline CDR1 is SGHVS and CDR2 is FQNEAQ. The V end lost 3 bases, the J end lost 6 bases, and 2 bases lay between the germline ends. This CDR3 has 11 residues. The repertoire was sequenced with immunoSEQ multiplex PCR; TCRdb's copy has only in-frame clones and lacks some. The sample lists 300,000 to 350,000 clones, roughly 90% occurring once. This specimen belongs to a study of Ad26.COV2.S vaccination and SARS-CoV-2 variants. Overall study context: The vaccine Ad26.COV2.S was put into the muscle once, or twice with 56 days between. General study points: Total responses of T cells may have been underestimated by the analyses of TCR breadth and depth.

This specimen was peripheral blood, taken in a trial of Ad26.COV2.S vaccine versus placebo. The sequence was collected from a person aged 18-65 years who received the Ad26.COV2.S COVID-19 vaccine or a placebo. The gene calls are TRBV7-8 and TRBJ2-2, with D unclear. CDR3: CASSFPGELFF. As DNA, the CDR3 is TGTGCCAGCAGCTTCCCCGGGGAGCTGTTTTTT.